This TCR beta chain was captured by sequencing in a study of cytotoxic CD8 clonotypes in ibrutinib-treated CLL. Clones were read by immunoSEQ multiplex PCR, and TCRdb kept only the in-frame ones, dropping some. This sample has some 29,000 clones, with about three quarters found just once. CDR3 length: 12 amino acids. CDR1 and CDR2 from the germline V gene are MDHEN and SYDVKM. V was trimmed by 3 bases and J by 3 bases, leaving 5 bases between them. Sequenced here: PBMCs, sampled after 24 months of ibrutinib treatment. The rearrangement uses TRBV28 and TRBJ2-5; D gene ambiguous. This clonotype originated in a human donor with chronic lymphocytic leukemia. The CDR3 DNA reads TGTGCCAGCAGTTTGTTCAAAGAGACCCAGTACTTC. It encodes CASSLFKETQYF. Combining the CDR3 with reference TRBV28 and TRBJ2-5 gives the whole variable domain DVKVTQSSRYLVKRTGEKVFLECVQDMDHENMFWYRQDPGLGLRLIYFSYDVKMKEKGDIPEGYSVSREKKERFSLILESASTNQTSMYLCASSLFKETQYFGPGTRLLVL.